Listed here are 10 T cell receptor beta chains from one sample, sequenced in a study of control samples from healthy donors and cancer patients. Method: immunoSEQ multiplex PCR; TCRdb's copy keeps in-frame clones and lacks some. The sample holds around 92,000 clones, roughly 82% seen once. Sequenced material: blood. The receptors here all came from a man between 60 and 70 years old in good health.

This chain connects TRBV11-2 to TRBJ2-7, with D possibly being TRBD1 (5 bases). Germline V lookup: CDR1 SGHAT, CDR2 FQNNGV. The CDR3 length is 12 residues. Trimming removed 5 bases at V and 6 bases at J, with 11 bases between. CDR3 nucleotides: TGTGCCAGCAGCCCAAATAGGGGCGAGCAGTACTTC. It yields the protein CASSPNRGEQYF.

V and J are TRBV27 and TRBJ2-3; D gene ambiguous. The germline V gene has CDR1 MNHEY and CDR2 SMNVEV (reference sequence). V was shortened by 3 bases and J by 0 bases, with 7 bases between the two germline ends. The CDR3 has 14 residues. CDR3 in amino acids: CASSFTTSTDTQYF. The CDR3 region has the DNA TGTGCCAGCAGTTTTACGACTAGCACAGATACGCAGTATTTT.

The CDR3 reads CASQGAGGNTEAFF. The CDR3 DNA sequence: TGTGCCAGCCAAGGAGCAGGGGGGAACACTGAAGCTTTCTTT. This chain joins TRBV27 and TRBJ1-1; TRBD1 agrees at 7 bases. The germline V gene has CDR1 MNHEY and CDR2 SMNVEV (reference sequence). J gave up 1 base and V 8 bases, and 7 bases lay outside the gene matches. The CDR3 spans 14 residues.

For the CDR3, the DNA is TGTGCCAGCAGCCAAGATCTGGGCAGACCAAACACTGAAGCTTTCTTT. Translation: CASSQDLGRPNTEAFF. V is TRBV3-1 (or the pseudogene TRBV3-2) and J is TRBJ1-1, with D unclear. Trimming left V 0 bases short and J 2 bases short, with 13 bases between. CDR1 and CDR2 (germline): LGHDT, YNNKEL (reference sequence). CDR3 length: 16 amino acids.

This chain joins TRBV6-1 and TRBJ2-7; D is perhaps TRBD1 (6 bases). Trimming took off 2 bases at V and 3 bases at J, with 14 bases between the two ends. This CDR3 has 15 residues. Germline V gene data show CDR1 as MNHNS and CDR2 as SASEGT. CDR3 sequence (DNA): TGTGCCAGCAGTGAAACAGGGTTCCCCTACTACGAGCAGTACTTC. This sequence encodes CASSETGFPYYEQYF.

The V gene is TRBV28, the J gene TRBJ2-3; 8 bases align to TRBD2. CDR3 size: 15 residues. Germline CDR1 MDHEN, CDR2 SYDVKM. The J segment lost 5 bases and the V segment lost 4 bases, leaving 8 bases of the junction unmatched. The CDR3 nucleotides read TGTGCCAGCAGTTCACTAGCGGAACAGGGAGATACGCAGTATTTT. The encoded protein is CASSSLAEQGDTQYF.

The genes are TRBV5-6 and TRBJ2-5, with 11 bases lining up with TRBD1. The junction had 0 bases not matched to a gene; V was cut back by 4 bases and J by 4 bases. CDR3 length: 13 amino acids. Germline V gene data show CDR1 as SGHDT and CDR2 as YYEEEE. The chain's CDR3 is CASSGTGGETQYF. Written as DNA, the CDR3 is TGTGCCAGCAGCGGGACAGGGGGAGAGACCCAGTACTTC.

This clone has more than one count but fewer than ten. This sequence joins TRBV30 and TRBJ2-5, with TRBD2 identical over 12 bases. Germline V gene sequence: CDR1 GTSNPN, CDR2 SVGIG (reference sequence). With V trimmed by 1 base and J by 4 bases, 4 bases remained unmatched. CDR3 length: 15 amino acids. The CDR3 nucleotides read TGTGCCTGGAGTGAGGGACTAGCGGGCAGAGAGACCCAGTACTTC. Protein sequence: CAWSEGLAGRETQYF. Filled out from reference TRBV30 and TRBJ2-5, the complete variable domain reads SQTIHQWPATLVQPVGSPLSLECTVEGTSNPNLYWYRQAAGRGLQLLFYSVGIGQISSEVPQNLSASRPQDRQFILSSKKLLLSDSGFYLCAWSEGLAGRETQYFGPGTRLLVL.

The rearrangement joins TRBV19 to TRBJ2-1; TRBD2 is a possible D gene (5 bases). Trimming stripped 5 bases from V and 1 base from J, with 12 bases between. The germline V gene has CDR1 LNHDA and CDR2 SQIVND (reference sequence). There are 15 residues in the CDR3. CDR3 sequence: CASSVPPGSYNEQFF. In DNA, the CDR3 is TGTGCCAGTAGTGTACCCCCGGGATCCTACAATGAGCAGTTCTTC.

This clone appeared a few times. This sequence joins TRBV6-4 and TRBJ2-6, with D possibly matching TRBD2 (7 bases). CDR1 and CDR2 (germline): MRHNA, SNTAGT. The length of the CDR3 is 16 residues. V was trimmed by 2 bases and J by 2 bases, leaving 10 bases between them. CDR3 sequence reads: CASSDTGGTGANVLTF. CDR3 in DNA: TGTGCCAGCAGTGACACGGGGGGCACTGGGGCCAACGTCCTGACTTTC.